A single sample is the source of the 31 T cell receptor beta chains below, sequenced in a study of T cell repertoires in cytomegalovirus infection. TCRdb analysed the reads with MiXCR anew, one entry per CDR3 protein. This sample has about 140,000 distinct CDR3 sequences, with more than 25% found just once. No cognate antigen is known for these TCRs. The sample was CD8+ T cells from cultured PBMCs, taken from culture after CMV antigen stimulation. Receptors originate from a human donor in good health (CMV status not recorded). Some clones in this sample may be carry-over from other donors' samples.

CDR3: CASSSSYQETQYF. The CDR3 DNA reads TGTGCCAGCAGTAGCTCGTACCAAGAGACCCAGTACTTC. The V and J genes are TRBV12-3 or TRBV12-4 and TRBJ2-5; D gene uncertain. V lost 5 bases and J lost 0, with 7 bases in between. The CDR3 is 13 amino acids.

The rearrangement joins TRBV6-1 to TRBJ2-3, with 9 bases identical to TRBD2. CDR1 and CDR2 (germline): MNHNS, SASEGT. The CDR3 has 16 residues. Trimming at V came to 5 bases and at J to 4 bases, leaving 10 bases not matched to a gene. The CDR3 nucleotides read TGTGCCAGCAGTTATCCGGGCGGGGGGGTGGCAGATACGCAGTATTTT. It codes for CASSYPGGGVADTQYF.

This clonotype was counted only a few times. The CDR3 nucleotides read TGTGCCAGCACCACCGGACAGCTGGGGTACGAGCAGTACTTC. Its translation: CASTTGQLGYEQYF. The chain joins TRBV6-8 to TRBJ2-7; the D gene is possibly TRBD1 (6 bases). Trimming cost V 7 bases and J 4 bases, with 17 bases left between them. CDR1 MNHGY and CDR2 SAAAGT come from the germline V gene. The CDR3 runs 14 residues.

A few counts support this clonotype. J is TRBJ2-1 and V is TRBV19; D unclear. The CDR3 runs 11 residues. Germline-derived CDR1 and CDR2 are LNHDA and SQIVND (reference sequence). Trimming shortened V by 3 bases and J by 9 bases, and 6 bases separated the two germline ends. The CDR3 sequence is CASSMAVEQFF. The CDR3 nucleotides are TGTGCCAGTAGTATGGCAGTTGAGCAGTTCTTC.

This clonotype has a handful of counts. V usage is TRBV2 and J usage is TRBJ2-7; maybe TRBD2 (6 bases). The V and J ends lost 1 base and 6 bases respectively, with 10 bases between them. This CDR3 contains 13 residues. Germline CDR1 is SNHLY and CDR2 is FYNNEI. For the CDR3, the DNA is TGTGCCAGCAGTGAAGGAACCGGGGGCGAGCAGTACTTC. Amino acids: CASSEGTGGEQYF. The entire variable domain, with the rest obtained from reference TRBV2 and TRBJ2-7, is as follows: EPEVTQTPSHQVTQMGQEVILRCVPISNHLYFYWYRQILGQKVEFLVSFYNNEISEKSEIFDDQFSVERPDGSNFTLKIRSTKLEDSAMYFCASSEGTGGEQYFGPGTRLTVT.

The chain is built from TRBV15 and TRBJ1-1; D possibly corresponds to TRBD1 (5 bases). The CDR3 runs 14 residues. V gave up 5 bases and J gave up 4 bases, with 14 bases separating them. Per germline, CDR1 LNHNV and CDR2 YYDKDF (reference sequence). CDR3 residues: CATSVGTSSTEAFF. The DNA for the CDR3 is TGTGCCACCAGCGTTGGGACTTCGAGCACTGAAGCTTTCTTT.

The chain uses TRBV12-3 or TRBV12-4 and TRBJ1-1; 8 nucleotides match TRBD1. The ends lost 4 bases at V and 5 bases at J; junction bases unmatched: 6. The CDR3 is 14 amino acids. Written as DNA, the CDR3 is TGTGCCAGCAGTTCCGGGACAGGTAGTACTGAAGCTTTCTTT. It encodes CASSSGTGSTEAFF.

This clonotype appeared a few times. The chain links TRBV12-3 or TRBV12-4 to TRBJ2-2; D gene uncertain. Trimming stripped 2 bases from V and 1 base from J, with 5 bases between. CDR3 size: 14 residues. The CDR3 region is CASSLQVNTGELFF. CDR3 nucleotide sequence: TGTGCCAGCAGTTTACAGGTGAACACCGGGGAGCTGTTTTTT.

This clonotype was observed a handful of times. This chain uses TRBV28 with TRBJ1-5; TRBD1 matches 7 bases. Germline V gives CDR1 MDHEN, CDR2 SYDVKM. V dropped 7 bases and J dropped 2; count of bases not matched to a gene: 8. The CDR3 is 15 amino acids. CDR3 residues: CASKGGGPGNQPQHF. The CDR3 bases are TGTGCCAGCAAGGGAGGGGGCCCTGGCAATCAGCCCCAGCATTTT.

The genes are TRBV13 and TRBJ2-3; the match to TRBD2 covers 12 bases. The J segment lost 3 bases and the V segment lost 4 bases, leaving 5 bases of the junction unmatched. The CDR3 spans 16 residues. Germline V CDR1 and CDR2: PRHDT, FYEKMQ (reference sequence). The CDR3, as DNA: TGTGCCAGCAGCTCCCTAGCGGGGGGGCGAACAGATACGCAGTATTTT. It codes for CASSSLAGGRTDTQYF.

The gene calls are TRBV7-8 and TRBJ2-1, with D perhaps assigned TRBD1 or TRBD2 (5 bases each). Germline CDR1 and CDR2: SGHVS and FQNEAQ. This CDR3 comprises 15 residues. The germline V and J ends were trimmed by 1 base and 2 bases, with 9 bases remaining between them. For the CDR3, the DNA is TGTGCCAGCAGCTTAGAAGGGACCACCTACAATGAGCAGTTCTTC. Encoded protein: CASSLEGTTYNEQFF.

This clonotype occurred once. The CDR3 reads CASNGDGPNTEAFF. DNA of the CDR3: TGTGCCAGTAACGGGGACGGACCGAACACTGAAGCTTTCTTT. J is TRBJ1-1 and V is TRBV19; weak D call: TRBD1 (5 bases). V lost 7 bases, J lost 1 base, and 13 bases lay in between. The germline V gene has CDR1 LNHDA and CDR2 SQIVND (reference sequence). This CDR3 comprises 14 residues.

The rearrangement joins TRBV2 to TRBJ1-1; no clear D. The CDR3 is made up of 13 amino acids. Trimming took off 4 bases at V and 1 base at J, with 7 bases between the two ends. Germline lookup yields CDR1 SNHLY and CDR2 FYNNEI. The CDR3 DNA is TGTGCCAGCAGTGGGAGTAAGAACACTGAAGCTTTCTTT. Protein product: CASSGSKNTEAFF.

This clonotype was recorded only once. The CDR3 coding sequence is TGCAGCGTTGAAATAGGGAATCAGTTCTTC. Its translation: CSVEIGNQFF. This chain links TRBV29-1 with TRBJ2-1, with D unclear. The CDR3 length is 10 residues. V was shortened by 2 bases and J by 13 bases, with 9 bases between the two germline ends. Germline-derived CDR1 and CDR2 are SQVTM and ANQGSEA.

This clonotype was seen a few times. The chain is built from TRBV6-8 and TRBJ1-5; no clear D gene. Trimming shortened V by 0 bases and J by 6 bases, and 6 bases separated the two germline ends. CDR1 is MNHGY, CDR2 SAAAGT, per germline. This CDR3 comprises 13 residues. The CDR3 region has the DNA TGTGCCAGCAGTTACTCGATAAGTCAGCCCCAGCATTTT. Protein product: CASSYSISQPQHF.

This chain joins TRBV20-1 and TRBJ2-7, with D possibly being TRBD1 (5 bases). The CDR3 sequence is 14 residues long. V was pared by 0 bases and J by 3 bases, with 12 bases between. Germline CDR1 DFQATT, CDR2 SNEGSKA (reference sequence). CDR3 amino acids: CSARDRQGFYEQYF. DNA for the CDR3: TGCAGTGCTAGAGATCGTCAGGGTTTCTACGAGCAGTACTTC.

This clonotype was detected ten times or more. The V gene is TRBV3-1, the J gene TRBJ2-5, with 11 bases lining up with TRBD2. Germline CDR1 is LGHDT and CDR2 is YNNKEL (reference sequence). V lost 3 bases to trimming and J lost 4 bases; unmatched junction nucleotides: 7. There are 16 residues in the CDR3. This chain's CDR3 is CASSHSTSGVGETQYF. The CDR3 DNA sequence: TGTGCCAGCAGCCATTCGACTAGCGGGGTCGGAGAGACCCAGTACTTC.

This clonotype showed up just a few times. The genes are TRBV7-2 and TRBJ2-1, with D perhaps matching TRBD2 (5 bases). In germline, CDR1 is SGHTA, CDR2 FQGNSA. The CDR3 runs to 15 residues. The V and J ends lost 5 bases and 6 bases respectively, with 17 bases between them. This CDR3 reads CASSRPASGINEQFF. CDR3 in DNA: TGTGCCAGCAGCCGCCCCGCGTCCGGGATCAATGAGCAGTTCTTC.

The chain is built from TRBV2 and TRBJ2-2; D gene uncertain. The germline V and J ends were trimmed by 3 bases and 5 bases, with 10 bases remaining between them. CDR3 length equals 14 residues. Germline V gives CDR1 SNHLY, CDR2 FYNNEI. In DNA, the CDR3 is TGTGCCAGCAGTGATCGCGGAGAAACCGGGGAGCTGTTTTTT. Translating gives CASSDRGETGELFF.

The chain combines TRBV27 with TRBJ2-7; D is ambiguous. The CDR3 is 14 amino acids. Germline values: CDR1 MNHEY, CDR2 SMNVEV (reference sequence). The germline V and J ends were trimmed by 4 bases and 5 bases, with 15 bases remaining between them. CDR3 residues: CASSSLPLRDEQYF. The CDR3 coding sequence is TGTGCCAGCAGTTCCCTCCCCCTGAGAGACGAGCAGTACTTC.

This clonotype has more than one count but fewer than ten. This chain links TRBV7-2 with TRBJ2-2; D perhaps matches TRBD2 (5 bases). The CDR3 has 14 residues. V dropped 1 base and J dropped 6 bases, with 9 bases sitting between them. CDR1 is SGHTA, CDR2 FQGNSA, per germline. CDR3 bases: TGTGCCAGCAGCTTAGAGGGCGGGTCCGGGGAGCTGTTTTTT. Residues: CASSLEGGSGELFF.

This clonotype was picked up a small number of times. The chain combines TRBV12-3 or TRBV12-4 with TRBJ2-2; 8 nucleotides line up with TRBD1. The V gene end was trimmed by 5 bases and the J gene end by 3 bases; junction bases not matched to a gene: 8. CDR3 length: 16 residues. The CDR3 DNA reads TGTGCCAGCAGTCCCGGACAGGGTTTCGACACCGGGGAGCTGTTTTTT. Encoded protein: CASSPGQGFDTGELFF.

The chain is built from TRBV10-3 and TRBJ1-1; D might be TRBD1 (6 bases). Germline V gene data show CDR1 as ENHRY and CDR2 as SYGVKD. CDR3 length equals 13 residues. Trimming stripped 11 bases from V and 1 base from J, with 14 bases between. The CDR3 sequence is CAVQGIGNTEAFF. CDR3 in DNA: TGTGCCGTACAGGGTATCGGGAACACTGAAGCTTTCTTT.

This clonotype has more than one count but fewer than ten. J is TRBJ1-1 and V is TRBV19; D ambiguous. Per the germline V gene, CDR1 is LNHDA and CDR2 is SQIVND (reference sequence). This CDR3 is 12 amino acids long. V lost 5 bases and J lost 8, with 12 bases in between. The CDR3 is CASSPQSPEAFF. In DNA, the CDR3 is TGTGCCAGTAGTCCGCAGTCCCCGGAAGCTTTCTTT. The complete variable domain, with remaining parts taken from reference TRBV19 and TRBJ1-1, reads DGGITQSPKYLFRKEGQNVTLSCEQNLNHDAMYWYRQDPGQGLRLIYYSQIVNDFQKGDIAEGYSVSREKKESFPLTVTSAQKNPTAFYLCASSPQSPEAFFGQGTRLTVV.

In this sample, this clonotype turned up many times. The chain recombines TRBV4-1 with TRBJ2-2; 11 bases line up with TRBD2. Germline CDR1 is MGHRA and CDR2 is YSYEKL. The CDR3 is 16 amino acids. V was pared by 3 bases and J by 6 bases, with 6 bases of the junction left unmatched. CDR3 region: CASSHIAGGPAGELFF. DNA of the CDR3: TGCGCCAGCAGCCACATAGCGGGGGGGCCGGCCGGGGAGCTGTTTTTT.

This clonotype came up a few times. The CDR3 loop is CASSLPSGTGGYEQYF. The CDR3 coding sequence is TGTGCCAGCAGCTTACCCTCCGGGACAGGGGGGTACGAGCAGTACTTC. V gene TRBV7-6 combines with J gene TRBJ2-7, with 11 bases identical to TRBD1. This CDR3 comprises 16 residues. Germline V gene data show CDR1 as SGHVS and CDR2 as FNYEAQ. J lost 4 bases, V lost 2 bases, and 7 bases had no gene match.

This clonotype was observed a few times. CDR3 protein: CASSPPTSGGLGEQFF. CDR3 DNA sequence: TGTGCCAGCAGCCCCCCGACTAGCGGGGGGTTAGGTGAGCAGTTCTTC. This chain uses TRBV7-9 with TRBJ2-1; 13 bases fit TRBD2. J lost 9 bases, V lost 5 bases, and 10 bases had no gene match. The CDR3 sequence is 16 residues long. The germline gives CDR1 SEHNR, CDR2 FQNEAQ (reference sequence). The complete variable domain, with remaining parts taken from reference TRBV7-9 and TRBJ2-1, reads DTGVSQNPRHKITKRGQNVTFRCDPISEHNRLYWYRQTLGQGPEFLTYFQNEAQLEKSRLLSDRFSAERPKGSFSTLEIQRTEQGDSAMYLCASSPPTSGGLGEQFFGPGTRLTVL.

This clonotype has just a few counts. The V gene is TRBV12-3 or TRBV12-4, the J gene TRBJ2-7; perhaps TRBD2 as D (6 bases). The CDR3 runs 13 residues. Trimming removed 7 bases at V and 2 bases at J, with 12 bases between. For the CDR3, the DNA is TGTGCCAGCAAAGGAGGGTCAACCTACGAGCAGTACTTC. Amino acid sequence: CASKGGSTYEQYF.

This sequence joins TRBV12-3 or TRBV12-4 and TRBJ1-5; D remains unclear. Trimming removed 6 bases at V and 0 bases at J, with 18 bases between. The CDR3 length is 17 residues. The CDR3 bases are TGTGCCAGCAGCCTAAGCGTAGGTTTGAATAGCAATCAGCCCCAGCATTTT. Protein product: CASSLSVGLNSNQPQHF.

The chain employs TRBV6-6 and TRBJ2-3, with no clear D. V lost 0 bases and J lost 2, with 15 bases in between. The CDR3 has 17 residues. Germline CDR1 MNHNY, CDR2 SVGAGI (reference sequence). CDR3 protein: CASSYSTRLADTDTQYF. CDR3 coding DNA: TGTGCCAGCAGTTACTCGACGCGACTGGCTGACACAGATACGCAGTATTTT.

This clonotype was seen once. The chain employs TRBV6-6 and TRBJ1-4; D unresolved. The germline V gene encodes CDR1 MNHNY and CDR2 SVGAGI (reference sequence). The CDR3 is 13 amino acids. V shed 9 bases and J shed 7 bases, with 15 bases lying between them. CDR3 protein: CASTGPGGEKLFF. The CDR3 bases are TGTGCCAGTACCGGGCCCGGTGGTGAAAAACTGTTTTTT.